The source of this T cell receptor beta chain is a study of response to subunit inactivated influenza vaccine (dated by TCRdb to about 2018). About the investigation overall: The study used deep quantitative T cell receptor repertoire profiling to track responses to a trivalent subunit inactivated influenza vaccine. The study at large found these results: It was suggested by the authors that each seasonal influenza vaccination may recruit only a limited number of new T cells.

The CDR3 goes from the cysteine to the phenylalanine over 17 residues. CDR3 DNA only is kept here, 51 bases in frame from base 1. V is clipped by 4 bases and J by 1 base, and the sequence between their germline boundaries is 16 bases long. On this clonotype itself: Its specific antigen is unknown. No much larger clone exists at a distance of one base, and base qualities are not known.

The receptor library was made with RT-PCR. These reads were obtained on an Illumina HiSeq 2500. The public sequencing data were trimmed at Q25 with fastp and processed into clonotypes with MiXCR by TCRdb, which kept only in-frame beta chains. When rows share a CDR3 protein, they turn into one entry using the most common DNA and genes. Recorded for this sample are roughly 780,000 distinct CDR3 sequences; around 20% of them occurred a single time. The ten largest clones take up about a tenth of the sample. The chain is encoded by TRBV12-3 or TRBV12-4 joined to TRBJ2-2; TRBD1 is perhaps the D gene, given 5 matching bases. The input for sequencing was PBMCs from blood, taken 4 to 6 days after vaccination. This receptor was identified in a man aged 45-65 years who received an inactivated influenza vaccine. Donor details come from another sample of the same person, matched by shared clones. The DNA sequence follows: TGTGCCAGCAGTTCTCCTCTGGGGCTGGGGAACACCGGGGAGCTGTTTTTT. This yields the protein CASSSPLGLGNTGELFF.